This T cell receptor beta chain was recovered during a study of cytomegalovirus exposure and HLA in healthy donors. Broader study findings: In vitro experiments confirmed that three CMV-associated chains were specific for CMV antigens. An apparent linkage of common viral pathogens to several of the most significant clusters emerged in a later analysis. With later analysis, a missense DCLRE1C variant became linked to TCR beta V- and J-gene trimming.

The PCR made use of 60 Vbeta and 13 Jbeta primers. The table came from immunoSEQ multiplex PCR; TCRdb's copy has only in-frame clones and leaves some out. The data contain approximately 150,000 clones, 85% of them singletons. After removal of 5 bases from V and 0 bases from J, the junction contained 4 bases not matched to a gene. The CDR3 spans 16 residues. Germline V gene data show CDR1 as SGHTA and CDR2 as FQGNSA. With regard to this clone: Antigen unknown.

Sequencing used PBMCs. The receptor was isolated from a man aged 30-40 years in good health and CMV-seropositive. The chain employs TRBV7-2 and TRBJ2-3; 11 bases line up with TRBD2. The CDR3 sequence is CASSRRLAGSTDTQYF. CDR3 in DNA: TGTGCCAGCAGCCGAAGACTAGCGGGGAGCACAGATACGCAGTATTTT.